The 8 T cell receptor beta chains below were found in one sample sequenced in a study of T cell responses to AZD1222 COVID-19 vaccine. Using immunoSEQ multiplex PCR, the repertoire was profiled, and TCRdb retains in-frame clones only, with some absent. The sample holds more than 95,000 clones, around 90% seen once. The source was peripheral blood, collected on day 0 of AZD1222 vaccination. The receptors shown here come from an adult in good health.

This clone was picked up a small number of times. V is TRBV27 and J is TRBJ1-5; 9 nucleotides agree with TRBD1. Germline CDR1 MNHEY, CDR2 SMNVEV (reference sequence). The V gene end was trimmed by 3 bases and the J gene end by 0 bases; junction bases not matched to a gene: 15. The CDR3 sequence is 20 residues long. The CDR3 DNA follows: TGTGCCAGCAGTTTGGGGATGGGACAGGGAGGGGGCTCTAGCAATCAGCCCCAGCATTTT. Translation gives CASSLGMGQGGGSSNQPQHF.

The V and J genes are TRBV30 and TRBJ2-7; 9 bases are a match to TRBD1. V gave up 0 bases and J gave up 5 bases; unmatched junction bases: 8. Germline V gene lookup returns CDR1 GTSNPN and CDR2 SVGIG (reference sequence). The CDR3 has 15 residues. The CDR3 sequence: CAWSVRDRDWHEQYF. CDR3 DNA: TGTGCCTGGAGTGTAAGGGACAGGGATTGGCACGAGCAGTACTTC.

This rearrangement joins TRBV4-1 to TRBJ2-1; D is perhaps TRBD2 (6 bases). The CDR3 consists of 15 residues. V lost 4 bases to trimming and J lost 2 bases, with 12 bases between them. Germline CDR1 and CDR2: MGHRA and YSYEKL. The CDR3 DNA reads as TGCGCCAGCAGCCTGATAGCGGAGACCTACAATGAGCAGTTCTTC. It specifies CASSLIAETYNEQFF.

The chain links TRBV5-1 to TRBJ2-5, with D possibly matching TRBD2 (6 bases). This CDR3 comprises 17 residues. In germline, CDR1 is SGHRS, CDR2 YFSETQ. V lost 1 base to trimming and J lost 0 bases, with 16 bases between them. CDR3 sequence reads: CASSLRSRGRNQETQYF. The CDR3 coding sequence is TGCGCCAGCAGCTTGAGGTCTCGGGGGAGAAACCAAGAGACCCAGTACTTC.

The V gene is TRBV5-4, the J gene TRBJ1-2; 7 nucleotides match TRBD1. This CDR3 has 13 amino acids. V lost 4 bases to trimming and J lost 7 bases; unmatched junction nucleotides: 7. Germline lookup yields CDR1 SGHNT and CDR2 YYREEE (reference sequence). Here the CDR3 reads CASSAGQRVGYTF. The CDR3 nucleotides are TGTGCCAGCAGCGCGGGACAGCGAGTTGGCTACACCTTC.

This chain uses TRBV27 with TRBJ1-1; D not certain. The V and J ends lost 5 bases and 3 bases respectively, with 16 bases between them. The CDR3 runs 15 residues. Germline values: CDR1 MNHEY, CDR2 SMNVEV (reference sequence). The CDR3 nucleotides are TGTGCCAGCAGTCCCAGACGGACCAGCCACACTGAAGCTTTCTTT. This codes for CASSPRRTSHTEAFF.

This clone was seen just once. The chain has TRBV11-3 and TRBJ1-2, with D possibly TRBD1 on 6 matching bases. This CDR3 comprises 13 residues. Germline V gene data show CDR1 as SGHNT and CDR2 as YENEEA. V gave up 0 bases and J gave up 4 bases, with 6 bases separating them. The CDR3 DNA sequence: TGTGCCAGCAGCTTAGACAGGGGCTATGGCTACACCTTC. Its protein is CASSLDRGYGYTF.

The chain combines TRBV7-2 with TRBJ1-2, with D unclear. Germline V gene data show CDR1 as SGHTA and CDR2 as FQGNSA. The CDR3 contains 15 residues. Trimming left V 5 bases short and J 4 bases short, with 17 bases between. CDR3 sequence: CASSLLGADRYGYTF. In DNA form, the CDR3 reads TGTGCCAGCAGCCTACTGGGCGCCGATCGCTATGGCTACACCTTC.